This TCR beta chain comes out of a study of T-cell reconstitution after alpha-beta-depleted transplantation in children. The CDR3 is 11 residues long. The germline V gene has CDR1 SQVTM and CDR2 ANQGSEA. Trimming pared 6 bases from V and 11 bases from J, leaving 14 bases between. Study-wide results and limits: Alpha-beta T cells present about two months after transplant were reported to originate from several hundred expanded graft clones. The authors attributed T-cell counts and diversity one year after transplant mostly to newly produced T cells. Surviving recipient T cells and thymic progenitors accounted for the high day-60 TCRbeta diversity observed in some patients.

This clonotype was counted many times. What it binds is not known. Preparing the TCRbeta library involved the use of unique molecular identifiers. TCRdb passed the PCR reads through MiXCR, listing each CDR3 protein once. The table lists tens of thousands of distinct CDR3 sequences, around 6.3% of them singletons, with around 6.6% in the top ten. This sequence was found in a male patient aged 10 to 17 who had a stem cell transplant for acute myeloid leukemia, so the T cells may come from the graft donor. The sequenced sample was PBMCs, mostly from graft donor cells, obtained 180 days after TCRalphabeta/CD19-depleted stem cell transplant. The chain has TRBV29-1 and TRBJ2-1; D gene unclear. The CDR3 bases are TGCAGCGTCCTCACCGCCATTAAGCAGTTCTTC. Its translation: CSVLTAIKQFF.